The present T cell receptor (beta chain) was sequenced within a study of T-cell reconstitution after alpha-beta-depleted transplantation in children. The study's findings and limits: Newly produced T cells mostly provided counts and TCRbeta diversity after one year, as hyperexpanded clones declined.

Many counts were recorded for this clonotype. As yet, its antigen is unknown. Using unique molecular identifiers, the investigators prepared the TCRbeta library. One entry per CDR3 protein results from TCRdb running MiXCR on the PCR reads. The sample shows 200,000 to 300,000 distinct CDR3 sequences, under 30% of them seen only once. The CDR3 has 12 residues. Germline V gene sequence: CDR1 SQVTM, CDR2 ANQGSEA. Trimming left V 1 base short and J 4 bases short, with 4 bases between. The specimen was PBMCs, collected before TCRalphabeta/CD19-depleted stem cell transplant. The chain is built from TRBV29-1 and TRBJ2-2; D remains unclear. This receptor was taken from a girl between 2 and 10 years old with Fanconi anemia, due to receive a stem cell transplant. The CDR3 reads CSVEGGTGELFF. Written as DNA, the CDR3 is TGCAGCGTTGAAGGGGGCACCGGGGAGCTGTTTTTT.